Following are 31 T cell receptor beta chains from one sample sequenced in a study of T-cell reconstitution after alpha-beta-depleted transplantation in children. The authors prepared the TCRbeta library with unique molecular identifiers. Via MiXCR, TCRdb re-called the PCR reads, giving one row per CDR3 protein. The repertoire holds roughly 500,000 distinct CDR3 sequences, with around an eighth as singletons. This specimen consisted of PBMCs from the stem cell graft donor, obtained from the stem cell graft. These receptors were taken from a human donor who donated a stem cell graft to a child with combined immunodeficiency.

The rearrangement joins TRBV27 to TRBJ2-7; TRBD2 agrees at 7 bases. Losses at the gene ends were 6 bases for V and 4 bases for J; bases not matched to a gene: 15. Germline values: CDR1 MNHEY, CDR2 SMNVEV (reference sequence). The CDR3 runs 16 residues. DNA for the CDR3: TGTGCCAGCAGACTCCGTGAGTGGGGGGGAAGTTACGAGCAGTACTTC. This gives the protein CASRLREWGGSYEQYF.

Many counts were recorded for this clonotype. The rearrangement uses TRBV30 and TRBJ1-1; D remains unclear. The V gene lost 3 bases and the J gene lost 4 bases, with 9 bases spanning the gap. This CDR3 has 12 residues. The germline gives CDR1 GTSNPN, CDR2 SVGIG (reference sequence). The CDR3 loop reads CAWRDGSTEAFF. The CDR3 region has the DNA TGTGCCTGGAGGGACGGTAGCACTGAAGCTTTCTTT.

Comments on this clonotype: Without the conserved terminal phenylalanine or tryptophan, this CDR3 likely stems from a read error. The chain joins TRBV12-3 or TRBV12-4 to TRBJ1-5; D is unclear. V dropped 5 bases and J dropped 0 bases, with 11 bases sitting between them. The CDR3 loop spans 15 amino acids. The CDR3 DNA follows: TGTGCCAGCAGTCTGACGGACTATAGCAATCAGCCCCAGCATTAT. This sequence encodes CASSLTDYSNQPQHY.

Ten or more counts support this clonotype. This chain uses TRBV29-1 with TRBJ2-7, with D possibly TRBD2 on 5 matching bases. The length of the CDR3 is 12 residues. The germline V and J ends were trimmed by 1 base and 2 bases, with 6 bases remaining between them. Germline assignment: CDR1 SQVTM and CDR2 ANQGSEA. CDR3 protein: CSVEVGAYEQYF. The CDR3 bases are TGCAGCGTTGAAGTCGGGGCCTACGAGCAGTACTTC.

This chain links TRBV20-1 with TRBJ2-1; TRBD1 matches at 8 bases. Germline V gene data show CDR1 as DFQATT and CDR2 as SNEGSKA (reference sequence). Germline trimming cut 5 bases from V and 0 bases from J; bases unmatched to any gene: 15. The CDR3 spans 18 residues. The CDR3 protein is CSAPGQVRLGNSYNEQFF. The DNA of the CDR3 is TGCAGTGCTCCGGGACAGGTTCGGCTGGGGAACTCCTACAATGAGCAGTTCTTC.

In this sample, this clonotype turned up a few times. The chain has TRBV5-5 and TRBJ2-5, with 12 bases that match TRBD1. V lost 6 bases and J lost 5; bases outside the gene matches: 8. Germline V CDR1 and CDR2: SGHKS, YYEKEE (reference sequence). CDR3 size: 15 residues. The CDR3 coding sequence is TGTGCCAGCAACCTTGGGACAGGGGGCAGGGAGACCCAGTACTTC. This codes for CASNLGTGGRETQYF.

This clonotype turned up a few times. V and J are TRBV27 and TRBJ2-4; 11 bases line up with TRBD1. V was clipped by 3 bases and J by 0 bases; unmatched bases: 10. Germline CDR1 and CDR2: MNHEY and SMNVEV (reference sequence). The CDR3 contains 19 residues. Written as DNA, the CDR3 is TGTGCCAGCAGTTTTTCCGCGGGACAGGGGGTTTTAGCCAAAAACATTCAGTACTTC. Translation gives CASSFSAGQGVLAKNIQYF.

The chain has TRBV4-3 and TRBJ2-3, with unresolved D. The germline V and J ends were trimmed by 4 bases and 7 bases, with 21 bases remaining between them. The CDR3 is 16 residues long. Germline V lookup: CDR1 LGHNA, CDR2 YSLEER. The CDR3: CASSLSALAILNTQYF. The DNA of the CDR3 is TGCGCCAGCAGCCTTTCCGCTTTGGCCATTCTCAATACGCAGTATTTT.

In its sample, this clonotype was seen once. The chain joins TRBV7-8 to TRBJ2-2; D unresolved. This CDR3 has 13 amino acids. Germline values: CDR1 SGHVS, CDR2 FQNEAQ. V lost 2 bases and J lost 4, with 5 bases in between. The CDR3 bases are TGTGCCAGCAGCTTACACTCCACCGGGGAGCTGTTTTTT. Translating it yields CASSLHSTGELFF.

This sequence joins TRBV6-6 and TRBJ1-1, with 7 positions matching TRBD1. The CDR3 loop spans 10 amino acids. Germline V lookup: CDR1 MNHNY, CDR2 SVGAGI (reference sequence). J gave up 6 bases and V 8 bases, and 0 bases lay outside the gene matches. DNA of the CDR3: TGTGCCAGCGGGACAGCTGAAGCTTTCTTT. It specifies CASGTAEAFF.

This clonotype was picked up a small number of times. The genes are TRBV2 and TRBJ2-1; 8 positions agree with TRBD1. The CDR3 spans 13 residues. V trimming: 6 bases; J trimming: 5 bases; junction bases outside the gene matches: 3. Germline CDR1 is SNHLY and CDR2 is FYNNEI. CDR3 protein: CASRQGANNEQFF. The CDR3 nucleotides are TGTGCCAGCAGGCAGGGGGCCAACAATGAGCAGTTCTTC. Looking up the rest from reference TRBV2 and TRBJ2-1 gives the full variable domain: EPEVTQTPSHQVTQMGQEVILRCVPISNHLYFYWYRQILGQKVEFLVSFYNNEISEKSEIFDDQFSVERPDGSNFTLKIRSTKLEDSAMYFCASRQGANNEQFFGPGTRLTVL.

The chain carries TRBV7-6 and TRBJ2-7; no clear D gene. Trimming left V 6 bases short and J 6 bases short, with 21 bases between. The V gene's germline CDR1 is SGHVS and CDR2 FNYEAQ. This CDR3 region has 15 residues. Here the CDR3 reads CASRPSSFFKAEQYF. The CDR3 DNA reads TGTGCCAGCAGGCCCTCTTCCTTCTTCAAGGCCGAGCAGTACTTC.

The genes are TRBV6-1 and TRBJ2-7; D could derive from TRBD1 or TRBD2 (5 bases each). The V gene lost 6 bases and the J gene lost 2 bases, with 11 bases spanning the gap. The CDR3 covers 13 residues. The V gene's germline CDR1 is MNHNS and CDR2 SASEGT. The CDR3: CASRPGTPYEQYF. CDR3 DNA: TGTGCCAGCAGACCCGGGACCCCCTACGAGCAGTACTTC.

There are a few counts of this clonotype. J is TRBJ2-3 and V is TRBV5-1; D unresolved. The CDR3 covers 15 residues. Trimming removed 1 base at V and 2 bases at J, with 11 bases between. Germline V gene sequence: CDR1 SGHRS, CDR2 YFSETQ. CDR3 in amino acids: CASSLYQAHTDTQYF. CDR3 nucleotides: TGCGCCAGCAGCTTGTACCAGGCGCACACAGATACGCAGTATTTT.

This clonotype was seen a few times. The genes are TRBV2 and TRBJ1-2, with D unclear. Germline values: CDR1 SNHLY, CDR2 FYNNEI. The V and J ends lost 5 bases and 3 bases respectively, with 10 bases between them. The CDR3 consists of 13 residues. The DNA for the CDR3 is TGTGCCAGCAGTACCGACGGATACTATGGCTACACCTTC. This translates into CASSTDGYYGYTF. The complete variable domain, with remaining parts taken from reference TRBV2 and TRBJ1-2, reads EPEVTQTPSHQVTQMGQEVILRCVPISNHLYFYWYRQILGQKVEFLVSFYNNEISEKSEIFDDQFSVERPDGSNFTLKIRSTKLEDSAMYFCASSTDGYYGYTFGSGTRLTVV.

This clonotype has ten or more counts. The chain uses TRBV20-1 and TRBJ2-1; D is perhaps TRBD1 (5 bases). Germline CDR1 DFQATT, CDR2 SNEGSKA (reference sequence). This CDR3 is 15 amino acids long. V lost 6 bases to trimming and J lost 4 bases, with 19 bases between them. The CDR3: CSAPRSGLAYNEQFF. The CDR3 DNA reads as TGCAGTGCCCCACGATCAGGGTTAGCATACAATGAGCAGTTCTTC.

This clonotype was recorded many times. The gene calls are TRBV5-5 and TRBJ1-1, with 10 nucleotides matching TRBD1. Germline V gene data show CDR1 as SGHKS and CDR2 as YYEKEE (reference sequence). The CDR3 runs 15 residues. The junction had 7 bases not matched to a gene; V was cut back by 2 bases and J by 6 bases. In DNA, the CDR3 is TGTGCCAGCAGCTTACCTACCGGACAGGGGGCTGAAGCTTTCTTT. Translated: CASSLPTGQGAEAFF.

The chain links TRBV9 to TRBJ2-1; D gene ambiguous. Germline CDR1 SGDLS, CDR2 YYNGEE. This CDR3 has 12 amino acids. V lost 2 bases and J 7 bases, leaving 7 bases between the germline ends. This chain's CDR3 is CASSVIGNEQFF. In DNA form, the CDR3 reads TGTGCCAGCAGCGTCATCGGGAATGAGCAGTTCTTC.

The CDR3 sequence is CASRRQGSGIQYF. The CDR3 region has the DNA TGTGCCAGTAGAAGGCAGGGTTCCGGCATTCAGTACTTC. V and J are TRBV19 and TRBJ2-4; a possible D gene is TRBD1 (5 bases). The V and J ends lost 6 bases and 9 bases respectively, with 15 bases between them. CDR3 length: 13 residues. CDR1 LNHDA and CDR2 SQIVND come from the germline V gene (reference sequence).

The V call is TRBV7-8, the J call TRBJ1-5; D gene uncertain. CDR1 SGHVS and CDR2 FQNEAQ come from the germline V gene. The CDR3 runs 15 residues. Deletions cut 1 base from V and 3 bases from J, with 10 bases between. The CDR3 sequence: CASSLDGRDNQPQHF. The DNA for the CDR3 is TGTGCCAGCAGCTTAGATGGGCGGGACAATCAGCCCCAGCATTTT.

Only a few counts were recorded for this clonotype. The chain has TRBV9 and TRBJ1-1; a possible D gene is TRBD1 (6 bases). Trimming cost V 5 bases and J 6 bases, with 11 bases left between them. The CDR3 runs to 12 residues. Germline CDR1 is SGDLS and CDR2 is YYNGEE. The CDR3 protein is CASSGGAAEAFF. The CDR3 nucleotides are TGTGCCAGCAGTGGGGGGGCGGCTGAAGCTTTCTTT.

There are a few counts of this clonotype. The chain links TRBV15 to TRBJ2-7; TRBD1 matches at 7 bases. V shed 6 bases and J 3 bases; nucleotides not matched to a gene: 5. The CDR3 is 13 amino acids. The V gene's germline CDR1 is LNHNV and CDR2 YYDKDF (reference sequence). The chain's CDR3 is CATSWDRNYEQYF. Written as DNA, the CDR3 is TGTGCCACCAGTTGGGACAGAAACTACGAGCAGTACTTC. Together with reference TRBV15 and TRBJ2-7, the CDR3 gives the full variable domain: DAMVIQNPRYQVTQFGKPVTLSCSQTLNHNVMYWYQQKSSQAPKLLFHYYDKDFNNEADTPDNFQSRRPNTSFCFLDIRSPGLGDTAMYLCATSWDRNYEQYFGPGTRLTVT.

The rearrangement joins TRBV30 to TRBJ2-5, with a possible D match to TRBD2 (5 bases). V lost 1 base, J lost 4 bases, and 13 bases lay in between. The CDR3 is made up of 14 amino acids. Germline CDR1 reads GTSNPN; CDR2 reads SVGIG (reference sequence). The CDR3 DNA follows: TGTGCCTGGAGTGGGGGTCCTAGCTCAGAGACCCAGTACTTC. It yields the protein CAWSGGPSSETQYF.

This clonotype occurred many times. The chain has TRBV12-3 or TRBV12-4 and TRBJ2-2; 13 bases are shared with TRBD2. The trim removed 7 bases at V and 6 bases at J, leaving 8 bases unmatched. This CDR3 has 16 amino acids. CDR3 DNA sequence: TGTGCCAGCACCCCTCGACTAGCGGGGGGCCCCGGGGAGCTGTTTTTT. Translated: CASTPRLAGGPGELFF.

The chain has TRBV10-3 and TRBJ1-1; 8 nucleotides line up with TRBD1. With 4 bases clipped from V and 2 bases from J, the junction kept 9 bases outside the gene matches. There are 16 residues in the CDR3. Germline loops: CDR1 ENHRY, CDR2 SYGVKD. CDR3 protein: CAISGPSGGVNTEAFF. The CDR3 bases are TGTGCCATCAGTGGACCTTCAGGGGGCGTCAACACTGAAGCTTTCTTT.

This chain connects TRBV24-1 to TRBJ2-3; D possibly corresponds to TRBD1 (6 bases). The CDR3 is 16 residues long. V was shortened by 3 bases and J by 2 bases, with 14 bases between the two germline ends. CDR1 and CDR2 (germline): KGHDR, SFDVKD. The CDR3 DNA reads as TGTGCCACCAGTGATCGACCCGGGACACCCACAGATACGCAGTATTTT. This sequence encodes CATSDRPGTPTDTQYF.

The sample holds many counts of this clonotype. The V and J genes are TRBV5-1 and TRBJ2-5; D is ambiguous. Trimming removed 2 bases at V and 11 bases at J, with 10 bases between. Per the germline V gene, CDR1 is SGHRS and CDR2 is YFSETQ. The CDR3 sequence is 11 residues long. This CDR3 is CASSLGGSQYF. The CDR3 DNA sequence: TGCGCCAGCAGCTTAGGTGGCAGTCAGTACTTC.

This clonotype was detected a few times. The chain is built from TRBV5-1 and TRBJ2-3; D not resolved. Per the germline V gene, CDR1 is SGHRS and CDR2 is YFSETQ. Trimming pared 0 bases from V and 4 bases from J, leaving 9 bases between. The CDR3 consists of 14 residues. Written as DNA, the CDR3 is TGCGCCAGCAGCTTGGCTGTTGCGGCAGATACGCAGTATTTT. It codes for CASSLAVAADTQYF. Full variable domain (missing parts from reference TRBV5-1 and TRBJ2-3): KAGVTQTPRYLIKTRGQQVTLSCSPISGHRSVSWYQQTPGQGLQFLFEYFSETQRNKGNFPGRFSGRQFSNSRSEMNVSTLELGDSALYLCASSLAVAADTQYFGPGTRLTVL.

The gene calls are TRBV4-3 and TRBJ2-5; TRBD2 matches 7 bases. This CDR3 is built from 15 residues. Germline V gives CDR1 LGHNA, CDR2 YSLEER. V was pared by 0 bases and J by 2 bases, with 3 bases of the junction left unmatched. DNA of the CDR3: TGCGCCAGCAGCCAAGATACTAGCGTACAAGAGACCCAGTACTTC. Translating it yields CASSQDTSVQETQYF.

This clonotype was detected a few times. J is TRBJ2-7 and V is TRBV6-5, with 9 bases fitting TRBD2. Germline lookup yields CDR1 MNHEY and CDR2 SVGAGI. The ends lost 0 bases at V and 2 bases at J; junction bases unmatched: 5. The CDR3 is 16 residues long. In DNA form, the CDR3 reads TGTGCCAGCAGTTACTCAGGACTAGCGACCACCTACGAGCAGTACTTC. Encoded protein: CASSYSGLATTYEQYF.

The chain carries TRBV20-1 and TRBJ2-5; 14 bases fit TRBD2. With 3 bases clipped from V and 4 bases from J, the junction kept 10 bases outside the gene matches. The CDR3 covers 17 residues. CDR1 and CDR2 (germline): DFQATT, SNEGSKA (reference sequence). CDR3 sequence (DNA): TGCAGTGCTAGGTTCGAGACTAGCGGGGGGGAGGGAGAGACCCAGTACTTC. Its protein is CSARFETSGGEGETQYF.